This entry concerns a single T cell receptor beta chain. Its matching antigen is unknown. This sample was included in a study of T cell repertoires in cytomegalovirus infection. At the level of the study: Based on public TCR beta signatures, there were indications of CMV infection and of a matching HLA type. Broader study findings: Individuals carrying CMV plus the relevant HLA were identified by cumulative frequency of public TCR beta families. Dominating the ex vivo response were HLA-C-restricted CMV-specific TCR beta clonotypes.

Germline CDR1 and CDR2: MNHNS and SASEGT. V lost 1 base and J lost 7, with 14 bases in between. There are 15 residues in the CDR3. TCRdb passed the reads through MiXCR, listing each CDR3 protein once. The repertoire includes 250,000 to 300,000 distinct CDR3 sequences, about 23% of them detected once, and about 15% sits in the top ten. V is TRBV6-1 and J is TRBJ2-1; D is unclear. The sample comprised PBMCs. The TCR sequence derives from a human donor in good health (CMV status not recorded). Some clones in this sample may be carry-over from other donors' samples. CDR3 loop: CASSEGRRPQNEQFF. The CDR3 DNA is TGTGCCAGCAGTGAAGGCCGAAGGCCCCAAAATGAGCAGTTCTTC.